These 13 T cell receptor beta chains share one sample of origin, sequenced in a study of T-cell reconstitution after alpha-beta-depleted transplantation in children. Molecular barcoding with unique molecular identifiers was used for the TCRbeta library. TCRdb re-analysed the PCR reads in MiXCR, keeping a single row per CDR3 protein. The table lists fewer than 550,000 distinct CDR3 sequences, about an eighth of them singletons. Here the sequenced sample was PBMCs, mostly from graft donor cells, taken 180 days after TCRalphabeta/CD19-depleted stem cell transplant. The receptors here all came from a female patient aged 2-10 years who had a stem cell transplant for aplastic anemia, so the T cells may come from the graft donor.

This clonotype has ten or more counts. V and J are TRBV12-3 or TRBV12-4 and TRBJ2-1; D possibly corresponds to TRBD2 (5 bases). The CDR3 is made up of 16 amino acids. The V and J ends lost 5 bases and 7 bases respectively, with 21 bases between them. CDR3 loop: CASSPGPREKWNEQFF. As DNA, the CDR3 is TGTGCCAGCAGTCCCGGCCCGAGGGAGAAGTGGAATGAGCAGTTCTTC.

The chain is built from TRBV28 and TRBJ2-7, with 8 bases aligning to TRBD1. Germline trimming cut 6 bases from V and 5 bases from J; bases unmatched to any gene: 3. The CDR3 length is 12 residues. From germline, CDR1 is MDHEN and CDR2 SYDVKM. CDR3: CASRETGDEQYF. In DNA form, the CDR3 reads TGTGCCAGCAGAGAGACAGGGGACGAGCAGTACTTC.

This chain connects TRBV5-6 to TRBJ2-3, with D perhaps matching TRBD1 (6 bases). The ends were cut back, 3 bases at V and 3 bases at J, with 14 bases in the middle. The CDR3 is 15 amino acids. CDR1 is SGHDT and CDR2 is YYEEEE in the germline V gene. The CDR3 coding sequence is TGTGCCAGCAGCTGGACAGTCAAAAGGACAGATACGCAGTATTTT. Protein product: CASSWTVKRTDTQYF.

This clonotype occurred many times. This rearrangement joins TRBV7-2 to TRBJ1-4; 8 nucleotides align to TRBD1. Trimming cost V 2 bases and J 7 bases; bases outside gene matches: 6. This CDR3 comprises 15 residues. CDR1 and CDR2 from the germline V gene are SGHTA and FQGNSA. CDR3 region: CASSLTARGLEKLFF. The CDR3 DNA sequence: TGTGCCAGCAGCTTAACAGCCAGGGGGCTTGAAAAACTGTTTTTT.

This clonotype was recorded a few times. The chain recombines TRBV4-2 with TRBJ2-3; maybe TRBD1 (6 bases). V dropped 8 bases and J dropped 6 bases, with 18 bases sitting between them. Germline CDR1 LGHNA, CDR2 YNFKEQ. There are 14 residues in the CDR3. DNA of the CDR3: TGTGCCAGCGGGATGGGACAAACCTCGGATACGCAGTATTTT. It specifies CASGMGQTSDTQYF.

The V gene is TRBV4-2, the J gene TRBJ2-5; 8 bases are shared with TRBD1. Trimming cost V 3 bases and J 4 bases; bases outside gene matches: 4. The CDR3 runs 14 residues. Germline loops: CDR1 LGHNA, CDR2 YNFKEQ. CDR3 DNA: TGTGCCAGCAGCCATGATGGACAGGGAGAGACCCAGTACTTC. Amino acids: CASSHDGQGETQYF.

J is TRBJ2-2 and V is TRBV4-2, with TRBD1 as a possible D gene (7 bases). CDR3 length: 21 amino acids. Deletions cut 1 base from V and 4 bases from J, with 28 bases between. The germline CDR1 and CDR2 sequences are LGHNA and YNFKEQ. The CDR3 DNA reads TGTGCCAGCAGCCAAGGCGGGACAGCCCTAGGGCCCGGGGTCCTCACCGGGGAGCTGTTTTTT. It yields the protein CASSQGGTALGPGVLTGELFF.

This clonotype occurred many times. V gene TRBV5-1 combines with J gene TRBJ2-1; 12 bases agree with TRBD2. The CDR3 runs 16 residues. The J segment lost 4 bases and the V segment lost 0 bases, leaving 2 bases of the junction unmatched. Germline V gene lookup returns CDR1 SGHRS and CDR2 YFSETQ. CDR3 residues: CASSLVLAGGYNEQFF. CDR3 DNA: TGCGCCAGCAGCTTGGTACTAGCGGGAGGTTACAATGAGCAGTTCTTC. Together with reference TRBV5-1 and TRBJ2-1, the CDR3 gives the full variable domain: KAGVTQTPRYLIKTRGQQVTLSCSPISGHRSVSWYQQTPGQGLQFLFEYFSETQRNKGNFPGRFSGRQFSNSRSEMNVSTLELGDSALYLCASSLVLAGGYNEQFFGPGTRLTVL.

This clonotype has more than one count but fewer than ten. The genes are TRBV7-9 and TRBJ1-6; possibly TRBD1 for D (5 bases). CDR1 is SEHNR and CDR2 is FQNEAQ in the germline V gene (reference sequence). The CDR3 extends over 13 amino acids. The V gene lost 5 bases and the J gene lost 8 bases, with 10 bases spanning the gap. This chain's CDR3 is CASSQGKDSPLHF. DNA for the CDR3: TGTGCCAGCAGCCAGGGAAAGGATTCACCCCTCCACTTT.

This clonotype was counted between two and nine times. V usage is TRBV28 and J usage is TRBJ1-2; D perhaps matches TRBD1 (5 bases). Germline values: CDR1 MDHEN, CDR2 SYDVKM. The CDR3 covers 15 residues. V was clipped by 7 bases and J by 5 bases, with 20 bases between them. The CDR3 reads CASTELGSGSYGYTF. DNA of the CDR3: TGTGCCAGCACCGAGCTAGGCTCAGGGAGTTATGGCTACACCTTC.

This rearrangement joins TRBV7-8 to TRBJ2-2, with 7 bases identical to TRBD2. Germline CDR1 SGHVS, CDR2 FQNEAQ. The ends lost 2 bases at V and 0 bases at J; junction bases unmatched: 12. The CDR3 is 19 amino acids. The chain's CDR3 is CASSLPGGRSLANTGELFF. As DNA, the CDR3 is TGTGCCAGCAGCTTACCGGGCGGGAGATCCCTAGCGAACACCGGGGAGCTGTTTTTT.

The chain joins TRBV28 to TRBJ2-3; 7 positions match TRBD2. The CDR3 consists of 18 residues. V was pared by 7 bases and J by 2 bases, with 18 bases of the junction left unmatched. Germline CDR1 MDHEN, CDR2 SYDVKM. In DNA form, the CDR3 reads TGTGCCAGCACCTCTGGGCTAGCGGCTTTTGTAGACACAGATACGCAGTATTTT. This translates into CASTSGLAAFVDTDTQYF. Supplemented by reference TRBV28 and TRBJ2-3, the full variable domain reads DVKVTQSSRYLVKRTGEKVFLECVQDMDHENMFWYRQDPGLGLRLIYFSYDVKMKEKGDIPEGYSVSREKKERFSLILESASTNQTSMYLCASTSGLAAFVDTDTQYFGPGTRLTVL.

This sequence joins TRBV14 and TRBJ2-1, with 8 bases that match TRBD2. V lost 1 base, J lost 4 bases, and 9 bases stayed unmatched. CDR1 is SGHDN, CDR2 FVKESK, per germline. CDR3 length: 17 residues. In DNA form, the CDR3 reads TGTGCCAGCAGCCAAGGAATCTCGAGCGGGGGATACAATGAGCAGTTCTTC. Translating gives CASSQGISSGGYNEQFF.